The present TCR beta chain was sequenced within a study of breast tumors, draining lymph nodes, adjacent tissues (dated by TCRdb to the mid-2010s). Broadly, across the study: In breast cancer patients, the study compared the TCR beta repertoires of tumor, adjacent nontumor tissue and axillary lymph nodes. In human breast cancer, the study set out to assess how tumor, surrounding tissue and draining lymph node repertoires relate to one another and whether T cells might be exchanged between them.

Looking up the germline V gene (reference sequence) yields CDR1 MNHNY and CDR2 SVGAGI. CDR3 length: 13 amino acids, cysteine to phenylalanine. Of all the DNA, just the CDR3 is kept, 39 bases in frame from base 1. The germline ends are 14 bases apart after V is trimmed by 6 bases and J by 6 bases. Paper-wide results and their limitations: The study presented the conclusion that tumor T cells originate in lymph nodes as consistent with a hypothesis, not as something directly demonstrated. Tumor and nontumor tissue repertoires were significantly more similar in luminal-like than in basal-like breast cancer. Tumor T-cell repertoires showed less diversity than lymph node repertoires and more diversity than nontumor tissue repertoires, and tumor T-cell repertoires showed preferential V and J gene usage. The data were considered consistent with the idea that most tumor T cells come from the lymph node and then expand in tumor tissue.

Instrument on record: Illumina HiSeq 2000. TCR beta chain libraries were generated through multiplex PCR amplification. The amplified TCR beta chain products were analyzed by high-throughput sequencing. TCRdb reran the public reads through fastp at Q25 and MiXCR, keeping productive beta chains. Every CDR3 protein is listed once, alongside the most common genes and DNA of its rows. This sample gives 200,000 to 250,000 distinct CDR3 sequences in total; 30% to 35% of them show up just once. Clones ranked in the top ten supply approximately 3.5% of the sample. The axillary draining lymph nodes of breast cancer patients were the source of the lymph node samples. A note on this clonotype: No antigen is known for it. Just one base apart from a much larger clone, this may be a read error.

This clonotype was obtained from a female donor with breast cancer. Some clones in this sample may be carry-over from other donors' samples. The rearrangement combines TRBV6-6 with TRBJ1-2, and perhaps TRBD1 as D gene, on 5 matching bases. Sequencing was performed on axillary lymph node tissue. For the CDR3, the sequence is CASRLEGTHGYTF. The DNA sequence is as follows: TGTGCCAGCAGACTCGAGGGGACCCATGGCTACACCTTC.